These T cell receptor beta chains were read from a single sample in a study of CD8 T cells in ankylosing spondylitis. Using its own MiXCR run on the 5' RACE reads, TCRdb lists one record per CDR3 protein. The sample carries around 430,000 distinct CDR3 sequences, over 15% recorded once. Sequences were obtained from blood, either unsorted or a sorted T cell fraction (not recorded which). These TCRs come from a male donor with ankylosing spondylitis. Each CDR3 is given with its conserved first and last residue. A D gene is named only where the DNA matches it firmly. Expanded clones are given a class, and other clones once, few, many or no size at all.

v_gene: TRBV28; j_gene: TRBJ1-2; d_gene: TRBD1; abundance: -; CDR3nt: TGTGCCAGCAGACCTGGACAGGGGGGAGGGTTTGGCTACACCTTC; CDR3aa: CASRPGQGGGFGYTF
v_gene: TRBV12-3/TRBV12-4; j_gene: TRBJ1-4; d_gene: TRBD1; abundance: many; CDR3nt: TGTGCCAGCAGTTACAGACAGGGGAAGAGTAATGAAAAACTGTTTTTT; CDR3aa: CASSYRQGKSNEKLFF
v_gene: TRBV20-1; j_gene: TRBJ2-3; d_gene: TRBD2; abundance: -; CDR3nt: TGCAGTGCCACCGGGACTAGCGACAGCACAGATACGCAGTATTTT; CDR3aa: CSATGTSDSTDTQYF
v_gene: TRBV28; j_gene: TRBJ1-2; d_gene: -; abundance: few; CDR3nt: TGTGCCAGCAGTTTTGGCCACTATGGCTACACCTTC; CDR3aa: CASSFGHYGYTF
v_gene: TRBV6-1; j_gene: TRBJ1-6; d_gene: -; abundance: many; CDR3nt: TGTGCCAGCAGTGATCAACCTGATAATTCACCCCTCCACTTT; CDR3aa: CASSDQPDNSPLHF
v_gene: TRBV29-1; j_gene: TRBJ1-1; d_gene: -; abundance: few; CDR3nt: TGCAGCGTCGACCGAAGGGGGACTGAAGCTTTCTTT; CDR3aa: CSVDRRGTEAFF
v_gene: TRBV7-2; j_gene: TRBJ2-7; d_gene: TRBD1; abundance: many; CDR3nt: TGTGCCAGCAGTTACGGGACAGGGGGCTTCTACGAGCAGTACTTC; CDR3aa: CASSYGTGGFYEQYF
v_gene: TRBV6-5; j_gene: TRBJ2-6; d_gene: TRBD2; abundance: few; CDR3nt: TGTGCCAGCAGTTACTCGACTAGCGCCTTCTCTGGGGCCAACGTCCTGACTTTC; CDR3aa: CASSYSTSAFSGANVLTF
v_gene: TRBV12-3/TRBV12-4; j_gene: TRBJ2-1; d_gene: TRBD2; abundance: -; CDR3nt: TGTGCCAGCGGCCCTCTGTTTGGGCGGGAGGGCCCCGATGAGCAGTTCTTC; CDR3aa: CASGPLFGREGPDEQFF
v_gene: TRBV4-1; j_gene: TRBJ2-3; d_gene: -; abundance: few; CDR3nt: TGCGCCAGCAGCCAAGATGGAGCGAGAGCTGATACGCAGTATTTT; CDR3aa: CASSQDGARADTQYF
v_gene: TRBV5-6; j_gene: TRBJ2-6; d_gene: -; abundance: -; CDR3nt: TGTGCCAGCAGCTTGGGGACTTCTGGGGCCAACGTCCTGACTTTC; CDR3aa: CASSLGTSGANVLTF
v_gene: TRBV14; j_gene: TRBJ1-2; d_gene: -; abundance: few; CDR3nt: TGTGCCAGCAGCCGTGGACCGGTAGCTAACTATGGCTACACCTTC; CDR3aa: CASSRGPVANYGYTF
v_gene: TRBV29-1; j_gene: TRBJ2-1; d_gene: TRBD2; abundance: few; CDR3nt: TGCACGGGGGGGTTTTACAATGAGCAGTTCTTC; CDR3aa: CTGGFYNEQFF
v_gene: TRBV6-1; j_gene: TRBJ2-7; d_gene: -; abundance: few; CDR3nt: TGTGCCAGCAGTCGCGGACAGAGGCACGAGCAGTACTTC; CDR3aa: CASSRGQRHEQYF
v_gene: TRBV2; j_gene: TRBJ1-1; d_gene: TRBD1; abundance: -; CDR3nt: TGTGCCAGCAGTACCCGGACAGGGTACACTGAAGCTTTCTTT; CDR3aa: CASSTRTGYTEAFF
v_gene: TRBV30; j_gene: TRBJ2-7; d_gene: -; abundance: few; CDR3nt: TGTGCCTGGAGTAAAAGTAGCTACGAGCAGTACTTC; CDR3aa: CAWSKSSYEQYF
v_gene: TRBV24-1; j_gene: TRBJ2-2; d_gene: TRBD2; abundance: -; CDR3nt: TGTGCCACAAAGCGGGGCAGCACCGGGGAGCTGTTTTTT; CDR3aa: CATKRGSTGELFF
v_gene: TRBV11-2; j_gene: TRBJ2-7; d_gene: TRBD2; abundance: -; CDR3nt: TGTGCCAGCATTGACTTGCGGGGGGACCGATACGAGCAGTACTTC; CDR3aa: CASIDLRGDRYEQYF
v_gene: TRBV6-5; j_gene: TRBJ1-4; d_gene: -; abundance: few; CDR3nt: TGTGCCAGCAGTTACTCGAGTCCCACTAATGAAAAACTGTTTTTT; CDR3aa: CASSYSSPTNEKLFF
v_gene: TRBV27; j_gene: TRBJ2-4; d_gene: -; abundance: -; CDR3nt: TGTGCCAGCAGTTTATCGTTACAGCTGGCCAAAAACATTCAGTACTTC; CDR3aa: CASSLSLQLAKNIQYF
v_gene: TRBV28; j_gene: TRBJ1-5; d_gene: -; abundance: -; CDR3nt: TGTGCCAGCAGTTTAGGCAGGGCAAGCAATCAGCCCCAGCATTTT; CDR3aa: CASSLGRASNQPQHF
v_gene: TRBV4-2; j_gene: TRBJ2-2; d_gene: TRBD2; abundance: -; CDR3nt: TGTGCCAGCAGCCTAGTAGCGGGAGCCGACACCGGGGAGCTGTTTTTT; CDR3aa: CASSLVAGADTGELFF
v_gene: TRBV10-3; j_gene: TRBJ1-1; d_gene: TRBD1; abundance: few; CDR3nt: TGTGCCATCAGACCGGACAGGGGAAGTACTGAAGCTTTCTTT; CDR3aa: CAIRPDRGSTEAFF
v_gene: TRBV20-1; j_gene: TRBJ1-3; d_gene: TRBD1; abundance: -; CDR3nt: TGCAGTGCCCAGACAGGGGGGAACACCATATATTTT; CDR3aa: CSAQTGGNTIYF
v_gene: TRBV28; j_gene: TRBJ2-1; d_gene: -; abundance: -; CDR3nt: TGTGCCAGCAGACACGGGGCCGCCGGCGGGTACAATGAGCAGTTCTTC; CDR3aa: CASRHGAAGGYNEQFF
v_gene: TRBV29-1; j_gene: TRBJ2-3; d_gene: -; abundance: -; CDR3nt: TGCAGCGTTGATGGACGGCCTAACACAGATACGCAGTATTTT; CDR3aa: CSVDGRPNTDTQYF
v_gene: TRBV28; j_gene: TRBJ1-1; d_gene: -; abundance: -; CDR3nt: TGTGCCAGCAGTTTAGGTGCACTCTCGGGGAACACTGAAGCTTTCTTT; CDR3aa: CASSLGALSGNTEAFF
v_gene: TRBV20-1; j_gene: TRBJ1-2; d_gene: -; abundance: -; CDR3nt: TGCAGTGCTAGACAGCTCTATGGCTACACCTTC; CDR3aa: CSARQLYGYTF
v_gene: TRBV24-1; j_gene: TRBJ2-7; d_gene: -; abundance: -; CDR3nt: TGTGCCACCAGTGACTCTCCTACAGAGGAGCAGTACTTC; CDR3aa: CATSDSPTEEQYF
v_gene: TRBV12-3/TRBV12-4; j_gene: TRBJ2-5; d_gene: TRBD2; abundance: many; CDR3nt: TGTGCCAGCAGTTTTGGGACTAGCGGGGTGGCCTCAGAGACCCAGTACTTC; CDR3aa: CASSFGTSGVASETQYF
v_gene: TRBV12-3/TRBV12-4; j_gene: TRBJ1-1; d_gene: -; abundance: -; CDR3nt: TGTGCCAGCAGACCTCGGGGCAGTTCTTCTGAAGCTTTCTTT; CDR3aa: CASRPRGSSSEAFF
v_gene: TRBV21-1; j_gene: TRBJ2-1; d_gene: -; abundance: -; CDR3nt: TGTGCCAGCAGCAAAGGGGAGTCTAGCGGGAGGCTGGGGGATGAGCAGTTCTTC; CDR3aa: CASSKGESSGRLGDEQFF
v_gene: TRBV28; j_gene: TRBJ1-1; d_gene: -; abundance: -; CDR3nt: TGTGCCAGCAGTTCAGACAGTACGAACACTGAAGCTTTCTTT; CDR3aa: CASSSDSTNTEAFF
v_gene: TRBV24-1; j_gene: TRBJ2-1; d_gene: -; abundance: once; CDR3nt: TGTGCCACCAGTGATCCCGGGGACCCTTTCAATGAGCAGTTCTTC; CDR3aa: CATSDPGDPFNEQFF
v_gene: TRBV4-1; j_gene: TRBJ1-3; d_gene: -; abundance: -; CDR3nt: TGCGCCAGCAGCCAACACGGGGAGGGAAGCTCTGGAAACACCATATATTTT; CDR3aa: CASSQHGEGSSGNTIYF
v_gene: TRBV7-2; j_gene: TRBJ2-1; d_gene: -; abundance: -; CDR3nt: TGTGCCAGCAGCTTAGCTGGGACCAATGAGCAGTTCTTC; CDR3aa: CASSLAGTNEQFF
v_gene: TRBV5-1; j_gene: TRBJ2-2; d_gene: -; abundance: -; CDR3nt: TGCGCCAGCAGCCCCATCGGGACTAACACCGGGGAGCTGTTTTTT; CDR3aa: CASSPIGTNTGELFF
v_gene: TRBV20-1; j_gene: TRBJ1-2; d_gene: -; abundance: few; CDR3nt: TGCAGTGCTAGGCCGGGTCCCAACTATGGCTACACCTTC; CDR3aa: CSARPGPNYGYTF
v_gene: TRBV5-5; j_gene: TRBJ1-1; d_gene: -; abundance: many; CDR3nt: TGTGCCAGCAGCTTGGATGGGGGGCGGATTAAGGCTGAAGCTTTCTTT; CDR3aa: CASSLDGGRIKAEAFF
v_gene: TRBV20-1; j_gene: TRBJ2-2; d_gene: -; abundance: few; CDR3nt: TGCAGTGCTAGAGATATGAGCGAGAGGCGCACCGGGGAGCTGTTTTTT; CDR3aa: CSARDMSERRTGELFF
v_gene: TRBV30; j_gene: TRBJ1-1; d_gene: -; abundance: few; CDR3nt: TGTGCCTGGAGTGCTGGGGGGTACGGAGCTTTCTTT; CDR3aa: CAWSAGGYGAFF
v_gene: TRBV2; j_gene: TRBJ2-7; d_gene: -; abundance: few; CDR3nt: TGTGCCAGCAGCCCAGAAACAGTATCCTACGAGCAGTACTTC; CDR3aa: CASSPETVSYEQYF
v_gene: TRBV18; j_gene: TRBJ1-4; d_gene: -; abundance: -; CDR3nt: TGTGCCAGCTCACTACAGACAGGAAATGAAAAACTGTTTTTT; CDR3aa: CASSLQTGNEKLFF
v_gene: TRBV5-1; j_gene: TRBJ2-5; d_gene: TRBD2; abundance: -; CDR3nt: TGCGCCAGCAGCTTGCGGGGGACTAGCGGGCAAGAGACCCAGTACTTC; CDR3aa: CASSLRGTSGQETQYF
v_gene: TRBV24-1; j_gene: TRBJ2-3; d_gene: TRBD2; abundance: -; CDR3nt: TGTGCCACCAGTGGCCTGGGGGGGACTAGCACAGATACGCAGTATTTT; CDR3aa: CATSGLGGTSTDTQYF
v_gene: TRBV7-3; j_gene: TRBJ1-1; d_gene: -; abundance: -; CDR3nt: TGTGCCAGCAGCCCCGACAGTATGAACACTGAAGCTTTCTTT; CDR3aa: CASSPDSMNTEAFF
v_gene: TRBV5-1; j_gene: TRBJ2-3; d_gene: TRBD2; abundance: -; CDR3nt: TGCGCCAGCAGCTCGACTAGCGGGAGGAGTACAGATACGCAGTATTTT; CDR3aa: CASSSTSGRSTDTQYF
v_gene: TRBV20-1; j_gene: TRBJ1-2; d_gene: TRBD1; abundance: -; CDR3nt: TGCAGTGCTAGAGAGAACAGGGGTGAGGATGGCTACACCTTC; CDR3aa: CSARENRGEDGYTF
v_gene: TRBV30; j_gene: TRBJ1-5; d_gene: TRBD1; abundance: -; CDR3nt: TGTGCCTGGAGTGTACATCCGACAGGGGGCAAGCAGCCCCAGCATTTT; CDR3aa: CAWSVHPTGGKQPQHF
v_gene: TRBV6-5; j_gene: TRBJ2-5; d_gene: TRBD1; abundance: -; CDR3nt: TGTGCCAGCAGTAACCACAGGGGGTCAGAGACCCAGTACTTC; CDR3aa: CASSNHRGSETQYF
v_gene: TRBV6-5; j_gene: TRBJ2-1; d_gene: -; abundance: -; CDR3nt: TGTGCCAGCAGTGACTCATCGGGACTCCGAGCGGAGTTCTTC; CDR3aa: CASSDSSGLRAEFF
v_gene: TRBV12-3/TRBV12-4; j_gene: TRBJ1-2; d_gene: -; abundance: few; CDR3nt: TGTGCCAGCAGCTTAGGCCAGGGTGGCAATGGCTACACCTTC; CDR3aa: CASSLGQGGNGYTF
v_gene: TRBV6-1; j_gene: TRBJ2-7; d_gene: -; abundance: few; CDR3nt: TGTGCCAGCACCAGGGGGGATGGCGTCTCCTACGAGCAGTACTTC; CDR3aa: CASTRGDGVSYEQYF
v_gene: TRBV7-8; j_gene: TRBJ2-1; d_gene: TRBD2; abundance: -; CDR3nt: TGTGCCAGCAGCCCCCGGACTAGCGGGAGTTTAAATGAGCAGTTCTTC; CDR3aa: CASSPRTSGSLNEQFF